The sequence of this T cell receptor beta chain was determined in a study of blood T cell repertoires in COVID-19. About the research overall: Nucleic acid was either cDNA or gDNA, and it came from T cells, B-cell-depleted T cells, or PBMCs.

The protocol was immunoSEQ multiplex PCR, while the TCRdb copy is restricted to in-frame clones and leaves out a portion. The sample consists of 380,000 or so clones, over 75% of them appearing once. The V end lost 0 bases, the J end lost 4 bases, and 13 bases lay between the germline ends. Germline V gene data show CDR1 as SGHRS and CDR2 as YFSETQ. CDR3 length: 15 amino acids. The rearrangement uses TRBV5-1 and TRBJ1-1; no clear D gene. Material: PBMCs or T cells enriched from blood (not recorded which). The sequence was collected from a woman aged 30 to 39 with acute COVID-19. The chain's CDR3 is CASSLGSPGLTEAFF. The CDR3 DNA follows: TGCGCCAGCAGCTTGGGTTCTCCTGGACTCACTGAAGCTTTCTTT.